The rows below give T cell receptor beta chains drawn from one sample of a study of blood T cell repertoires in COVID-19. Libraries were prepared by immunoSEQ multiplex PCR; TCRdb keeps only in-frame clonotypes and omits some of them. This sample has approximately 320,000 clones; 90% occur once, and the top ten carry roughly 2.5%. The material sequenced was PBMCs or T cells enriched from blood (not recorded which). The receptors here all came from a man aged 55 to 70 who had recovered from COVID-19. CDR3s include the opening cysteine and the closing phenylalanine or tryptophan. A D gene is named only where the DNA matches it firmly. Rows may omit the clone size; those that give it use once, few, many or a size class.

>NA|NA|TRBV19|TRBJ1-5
CASSQSAGKLAQHF
TGTGCCAGTAGTCAGTCGGCAGGGAAGTTGGCCCAGCATTTT
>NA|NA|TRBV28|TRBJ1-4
CASSPSQGYNEKLFF
TGTGCCAGCAGTCCCTCCCAGGGGTATAATGAAAAACTGTTTTTT
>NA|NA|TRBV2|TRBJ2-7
CASHSTTDPSYEQYF
TGTGCCAGTCACTCCACGACAGATCCCTCCTACGAGCAGTACTTC
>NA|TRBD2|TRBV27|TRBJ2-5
CASSFRLADQETQYF
TGTGCCAGCAGTTTTCGTCTAGCGGACCAAGAGACCCAGTACTTC
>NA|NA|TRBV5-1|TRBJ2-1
CASSRRTANNEQFF
TGCGCCAGCAGCCGAAGGACAGCGAACAATGAGCAGTTCTTC
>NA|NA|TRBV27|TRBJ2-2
CASSYRRVADTGELFF
TGTGCCAGCAGTTACCGACGCGTCGCGGACACCGGGGAGCTGTTTTTT
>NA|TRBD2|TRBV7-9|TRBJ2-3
CASSRGASGSIADTQYF
TGTGCCAGCAGCCGGGGGGCTAGCGGGAGTATCGCAGATACGCAGTATTTT
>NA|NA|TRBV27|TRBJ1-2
CASSISSGVGYTF
TGTGCCAGCAGTATATCTTCAGGGGTTGGCTACACCTTC
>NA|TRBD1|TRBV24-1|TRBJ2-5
CATSDPRTGKGQETQYF
TGTGCCACCAGTGATCCACGGACAGGAAAGGGGCAAGAGACCCAGTACTTC
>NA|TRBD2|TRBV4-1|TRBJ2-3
CASSQWTSGSLRSQYF
TGCGCCAGCAGCCAATGGACTAGCGGGTCGCTGCGATCGCAGTATTTT
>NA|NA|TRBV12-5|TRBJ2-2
CASGLAAESTGELFF
TGTGCTAGTGGTTTAGCGGCGGAAAGCACCGGGGAGCTGTTTTTT
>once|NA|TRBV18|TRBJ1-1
CASSPVDTEAFF
TGTGCCAGCTCACCTGTCGACACTGAAGCTTTCTTT
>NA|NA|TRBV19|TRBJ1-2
CASTRIGDTINYGYTF
TGTGCCAGTACCCGTATAGGGGACACGATTAACTATGGCTACACCTTC
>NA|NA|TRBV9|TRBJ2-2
CASSVGGGTGELFF
TGTGCCAGCAGCGTAGGGGGCGGTACCGGGGAGCTGTTTTTT
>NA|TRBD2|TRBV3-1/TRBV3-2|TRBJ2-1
CASSQDVGLAGTYNEQFF
TGTGCCAGCAGCCAAGATGTTGGACTAGCGGGAACCTACAATGAGCAGTTCTTC
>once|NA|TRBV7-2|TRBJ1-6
CASSPSGPYNSPLHF
TGTGCCAGCAGCCCCTCAGGGCCCTATAATTCACCCCTCCACTTT
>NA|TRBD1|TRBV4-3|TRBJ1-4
CASSQDVTGGFATNEKLFF
TGCGCCAGCAGCCAAGATGTCACAGGGGGCTTTGCAACTAATGAAAAACTGTTTTTT
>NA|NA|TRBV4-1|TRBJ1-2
CASSQDQEGRRSTF
TGCGCCAGCAGCCAAGATCAGGAGGGCCGCAGATCGACCTTC
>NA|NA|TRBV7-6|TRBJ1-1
CASSSQAAGGTEAFF
TGTGCCAGCAGCTCGCAGGCGGCGGGTGGCACTGAAGCTTTCTTT
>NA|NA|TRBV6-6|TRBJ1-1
CASSNRGLRGTEAFF
TGTGCCAGCAGTAACCGCGGGCTGCGGGGCACTGAAGCTTTCTTT
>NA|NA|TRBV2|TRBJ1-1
CAGRQATEAFF
TGTGCCGGCAGACAGGCCACTGAAGCTTTCTTT
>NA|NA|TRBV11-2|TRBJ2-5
CASRPTWNRWRGETQYF
TGTGCCAGCAGACCCACATGGAACAGGTGGAGGGGAGAGACCCAGTACTTC
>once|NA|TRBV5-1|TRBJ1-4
CASSQTVTNEKLFF
TGCGCCAGCAGCCAGACAGTTACTAATGAAAAACTGTTTTTT
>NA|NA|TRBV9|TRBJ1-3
CASSPSGGLGNTIYF
TGTGCCAGCAGCCCCTCGGGGGGGCTTGGAAACACCATATATTTT
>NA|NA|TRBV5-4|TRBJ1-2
CASSFGQLTYGYTF
TGTGCCAGCAGCTTTGGACAGTTAACCTATGGCTACACCTTC
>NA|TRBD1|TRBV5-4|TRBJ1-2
CASSALQDRVYGYTF
TGTGCCAGCAGCGCCTTACAGGACAGGGTCTATGGCTACACCTTC
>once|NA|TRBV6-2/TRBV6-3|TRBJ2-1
CASSSAGYNEQFF
TGTGCCAGCAGTTCAGCGGGCTACAATGAGCAGTTCTTC
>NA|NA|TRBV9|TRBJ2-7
CASSVGGLDYEQYF
TGTGCCAGCAGCGTAGGCGGACTCGACTACGAGCAGTACTTC
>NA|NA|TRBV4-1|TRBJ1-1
CASSQDQGSTEAFF
TGCGCCAGCAGCCAAGATCAGGGTAGCACTGAAGCTTTCTTT
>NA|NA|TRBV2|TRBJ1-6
CASSEDSGGGSPLHF
TGTGCCAGCAGTGAAGATTCGGGGGGTGGTTCACCCCTCCACTTT
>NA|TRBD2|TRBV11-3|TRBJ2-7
CASRSHGTSSYEQYF
TGTGCCAGCAGATCGCATGGGACTAGCAGCTACGAGCAGTACTTC
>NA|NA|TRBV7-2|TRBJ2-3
CASSPDRFTDTQYF
TGTGCCAGCAGCCCCGACAGATTCACAGATACGCAGTATTTT
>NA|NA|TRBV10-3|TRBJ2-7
CAISTRDGYEQYF
TGTGCCATCAGTACTAGAGACGGATACGAGCAGTACTTC
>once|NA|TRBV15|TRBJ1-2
CATSRERTTWDGYTF
TGTGCCACCAGCAGGGAAAGGACTACATGGGATGGCTACACCTTC
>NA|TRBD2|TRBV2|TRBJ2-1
CASSGFSGGNNEQFF
TGTGCCAGCAGTGGTTTTAGCGGGGGAAACAATGAGCAGTTCTTC
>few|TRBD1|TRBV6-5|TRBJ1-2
CASRRQGAFYGYTF
TGTGCCAGCAGGAGACAGGGGGCTTTTTATGGCTACACCTTC
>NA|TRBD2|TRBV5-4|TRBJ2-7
CASSLDTSGGYEQYF
TGTGCCAGCAGCTTGGACACTAGCGGGGGGTACGAGCAGTACTTC
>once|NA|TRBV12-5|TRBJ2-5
CASGWVSQETQYF
TGTGCTAGTGGTTGGGTTAGCCAAGAGACCCAGTACTTC
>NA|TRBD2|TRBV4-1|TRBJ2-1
CASSPLGASGAPSYNEQFF
TGCGCCAGCAGTCCCCTGGGGGCTAGCGGGGCTCCCTCCTACAATGAGCAGTTCTTC
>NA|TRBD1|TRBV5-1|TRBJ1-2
CASSLPGTGAVGYTF
TGCGCCAGCAGCCTCCCCGGGACAGGGGCGGTAGGCTACACCTTC
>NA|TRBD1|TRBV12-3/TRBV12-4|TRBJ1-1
CASSLNRGQEAFF
TGTGCCAGCAGCCTTAACAGGGGGCAAGAAGCTTTCTTT
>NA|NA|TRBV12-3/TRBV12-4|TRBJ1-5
CASSSQMNQPQHF
TGTGCCAGCAGTTCACAGATGAATCAGCCCCAGCATTTT
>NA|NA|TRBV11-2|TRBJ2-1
CASSPGQLYNEQFF
TGTGCCAGCAGCCCCGGACAGCTCTACAATGAGCAGTTCTTC
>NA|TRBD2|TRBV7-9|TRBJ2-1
CASRVRAGEDEQFF
TGTGCCAGCAGGGTGAGGGCGGGAGAGGATGAGCAGTTCTTC
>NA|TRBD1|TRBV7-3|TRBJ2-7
CASSLTGQKNYEQYF
TGTGCCAGCAGCTTAACGGGACAGAAGAACTACGAGCAGTACTTC
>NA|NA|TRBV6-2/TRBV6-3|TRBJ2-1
CASSYSLNEQFF
TGTGCCAGCAGTTACTCACTCAATGAGCAGTTCTTC
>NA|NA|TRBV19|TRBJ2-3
CASSEQGFTDTQYF
TGTGCCAGTAGTGAGCAGGGTTTCACAGATACGCAGTATTTT
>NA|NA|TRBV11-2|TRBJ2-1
CASPGLYSYNEQFF
TGTGCCAGCCCTGGTCTATACTCCTACAATGAGCAGTTCTTC
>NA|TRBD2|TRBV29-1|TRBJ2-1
CSGISGSFQGVYNEQFF
TGCAGCGGAATTAGCGGGAGTTTCCAAGGGGTTTACAATGAGCAGTTCTTC
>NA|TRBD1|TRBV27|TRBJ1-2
CASSNYPGGNYGYTF
TGTGCCAGCAGCAACTATCCAGGGGGAAACTATGGCTACACCTTC
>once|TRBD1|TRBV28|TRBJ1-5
CASSPTGGPLVPQHF
TGTGCCAGCAGTCCGACAGGGGGGCCCCTGGTGCCCCAGCATTTT
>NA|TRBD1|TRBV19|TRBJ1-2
CASSKRGDRESARSYGYTF
TGTGCCAGTAGCAAAAGAGGGGACAGGGAGTCTGCTAGGAGCTATGGCTACACCTTC